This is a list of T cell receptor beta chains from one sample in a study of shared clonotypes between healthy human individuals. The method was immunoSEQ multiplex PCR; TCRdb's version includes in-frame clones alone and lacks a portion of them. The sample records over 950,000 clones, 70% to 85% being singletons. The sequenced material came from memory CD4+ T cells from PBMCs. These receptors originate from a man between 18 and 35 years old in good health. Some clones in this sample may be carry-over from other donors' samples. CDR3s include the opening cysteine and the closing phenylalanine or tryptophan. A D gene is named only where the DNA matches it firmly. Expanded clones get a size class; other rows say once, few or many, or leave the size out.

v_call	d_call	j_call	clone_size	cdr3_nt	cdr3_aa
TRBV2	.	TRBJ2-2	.	TGTGCCAGCAGTGATATACAGGGCGGCACCGGGGAGCTGTTTTTT	CASSDIQGGTGELFF
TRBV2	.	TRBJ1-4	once	TGTGCCAGCAGTGAAAGGAGGGGGGGCTATGAAAAACTGTTTTTT	CASSERRGGYEKLFF
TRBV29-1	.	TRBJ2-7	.	TGCAGCGTTGAAACCTTCGGGGGTGACGAGCAGTACTTC	CSVETFGGDEQYF
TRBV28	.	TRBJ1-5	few	TGTGCCAGCAGGATAACAGGGACTGGACAGCCCCAGCATTTT	CASRITGTGQPQHF
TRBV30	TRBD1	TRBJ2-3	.	TGTGCCTGGAGTCCCGGGACAGGGGGGCGACGCACAGATACGCAGTATTTT	CAWSPGTGGRRTDTQYF
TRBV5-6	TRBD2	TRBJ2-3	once	TGTGCCAGCAGAGCGGGATGGGCTAGCACAGATACGCAGTATTTT	CASRAGWASTDTQYF
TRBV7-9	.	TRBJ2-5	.	TGTGCCAGCAGCCCGAGGGGTACAGACCCCGTCTCCCAAGAGACCCAGTACTTC	CASSPRGTDPVSQETQYF
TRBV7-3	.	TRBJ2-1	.	TGTGCCAGCAGTCGAGGACTCGGCGGCGAGCAGTTCTTC	CASSRGLGGEQFF
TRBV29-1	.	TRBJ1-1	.	TGCAGCGTAGAACAGGGAATGAACACTGAAGCTTTCTTT	CSVEQGMNTEAFF
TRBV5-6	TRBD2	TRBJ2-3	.	TGTGCCAGCAGCAAAACTAGCGGGATCACAGATACGCAGTATTTT	CASSKTSGITDTQYF
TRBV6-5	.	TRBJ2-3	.	TGTGCCAGCAGTTACTCGAGGAGAGGAACAGATACGCAGTATTTT	CASSYSRRGTDTQYF
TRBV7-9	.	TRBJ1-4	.	TGTGCCAGCAGTCCCTTCGAGGGCGAAGCTAAACTGTTTTTT	CASSPFEGEAKLFF
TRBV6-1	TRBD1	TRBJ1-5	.	TGTGCCAGCAGTGGTGGACGGGCAGGGGGCCCCTATCAGCCCCAGCATTTT	CASSGGRAGGPYQPQHF
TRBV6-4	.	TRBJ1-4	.	TGTGCCAGCAGAGACAGAGCTGGAGAAAAACTGTTTTTT	CASRDRAGEKLFF